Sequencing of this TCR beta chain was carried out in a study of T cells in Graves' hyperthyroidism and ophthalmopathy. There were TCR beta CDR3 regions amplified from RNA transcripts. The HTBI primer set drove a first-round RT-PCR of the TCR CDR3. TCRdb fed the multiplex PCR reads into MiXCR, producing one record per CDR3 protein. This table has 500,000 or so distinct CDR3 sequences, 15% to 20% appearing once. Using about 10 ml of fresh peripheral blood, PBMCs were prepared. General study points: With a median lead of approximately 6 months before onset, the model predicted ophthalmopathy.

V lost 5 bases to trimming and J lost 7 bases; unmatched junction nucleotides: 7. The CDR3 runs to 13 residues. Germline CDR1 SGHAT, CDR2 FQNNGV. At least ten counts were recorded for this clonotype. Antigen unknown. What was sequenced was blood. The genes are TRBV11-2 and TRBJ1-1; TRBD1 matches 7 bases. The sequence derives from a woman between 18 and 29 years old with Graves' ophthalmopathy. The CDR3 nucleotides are TGTGCCAGCAGCAGCCTACAGGGGTTTGAAGCTTTCTTT. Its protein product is CASSSLQGFEAFF.